The sequence of this T cell receptor (beta chain) was determined in a study of blood T cell repertoires in COVID-19 (TCRdb year 2020). Describing the broader study: Samples covering the acute and convalescent phases of COVID-19 were provided by collaborators in the United States, Italy and Spain. The repertoires were released in a freely available public database meant as a resource for research on the immune response to SARS-CoV-2. HLA class I and class II types, where available, came from metadata supplied by the sample provider rather than from assay-based typing. A de-identified subject ID, COVID-19 status, age in years and sex were almost always included in the sample metadata. Deeply sampled blood TCRbeta repertoires from subjects exposed to, actively infected with, or recovered from COVID-19 were included in the dataset. The prospective study material was composed of cDNA or gDNA derived from T cells, B-cell-depleted T cells, or PBMCs. The samples were drawn from the first 160 participants of the ongoing ImmuneRACE study and from under 1,500 subjects provided by 6 global collaborators.

The research as a whole found: How much clinical and demographic metadata was included differed by source and by participant, and the metadata was provided uncurated.

At one collaborating source in Seattle, patients were enrolled during active infection and were followed longitudinally through the course of disease. Whole blood was collected in K2EDTA tubes by collaborating institutions according to the institutions' own protocols. Collaborator samples were shipped for TCRbeta analysis as frozen whole blood, isolated PBMCs, or DNA extracted from either sample type. Reading from cysteine to phenylalanine, the CDR3 counts 13 amino acids. Just the 39-base CDR3 DNA is kept, in frame starting at base 1. CDR1 and CDR2 are drawn from the germline V gene (reference sequence): LNHDA, SQIVND. The V end gives up 6 bases and the J end 6 bases, leaving 5 bases in the junction not matched to a gene. The immunoSEQ Assay, a bias-controlled multiplex PCR, was used to amplify TCRbeta CDR3 regions from genomic DNA. On the authors' methods: The number of nucleated cells in each sample was estimated from the amplification of reference gene primers within the assay. To quantify the absolute abundance of each unique TCRbeta CDR3 rearrangement, sequence reads were collapsed and filtered. For each sample, productive Simpson clonality was calculated as the square root of Simpson's diversity index over productive rearrangements. Here the immuneACCESS table is served through TCRdb, limited to in-frame sequences with V and J called. Missing clones are a known gap in these copies; in checked studies unresolved V genes cover under half, and the rest lacks a known reason. The DNA was the basis for D and trimming; V, J and clone size are from that table. The sample data list roughly 230,000 clones, and 90% of these were observed just once. The leading ten clones occupy around 2.3% of the sample.

With respect to this clone: Its recognized antigen is unknown. No base quality values were provided; no much bigger clone lies one nucleotide off.

Here the chain combines TRBV19 and TRBJ2-7; the central 10 bases match TRBD1. The sequencing input was peripheral blood. The TCR originated in a woman aged 60-75 years with COVID-19, enrolled during active disease. For the CDR3, the sequence is CASRTGGEGEQYF. The DNA sequence is as follows: TGTGCCAGTAGGACAGGGGGCGAGGGCGAGCAGTACTTC.